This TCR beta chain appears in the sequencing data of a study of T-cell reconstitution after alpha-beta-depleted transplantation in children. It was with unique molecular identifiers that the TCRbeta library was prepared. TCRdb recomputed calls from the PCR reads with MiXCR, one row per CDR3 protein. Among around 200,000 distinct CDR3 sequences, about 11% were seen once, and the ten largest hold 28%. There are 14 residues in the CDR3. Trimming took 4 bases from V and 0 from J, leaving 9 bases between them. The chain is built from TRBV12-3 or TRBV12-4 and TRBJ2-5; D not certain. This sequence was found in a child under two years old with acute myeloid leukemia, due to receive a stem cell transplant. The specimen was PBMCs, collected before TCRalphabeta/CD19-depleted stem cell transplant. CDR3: CASSSAQYQETQYF. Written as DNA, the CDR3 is TGTGCCAGCAGTTCGGCACAATACCAAGAGACCCAGTACTTC.